The rows below give T cell receptor beta chains drawn from one sample of a study of Ad26.COV2.S vaccination and SARS-CoV-2 variants. The repertoire was sequenced with immunoSEQ multiplex PCR; TCRdb's copy has only in-frame clones and lacks some. The data hold over 250,000 clones, with more than 75% observed a single time. This specimen consisted of peripheral blood, obtained in a trial of Ad26.COV2.S vaccine versus placebo. The receptors stem from a person between 18 and 60 years old who received the Ad26.COV2.S COVID-19 vaccine or a placebo. Both conserved end residues are part of each CDR3. The order of the fields is J gene, V gene, clone size, D gene, CDR3 DNA, CDR3 protein. A D gene is named only where the DNA matches it firmly. Rows may omit the clone size; those that give it use once, few, many or a size class.

TRBJ2-1	TRBV7-9	few	.	TGTGCCAGCAGCTTACAACAACGGGAGTTCTTC	CASSLQQREFF
TRBJ2-1	TRBV5-4	.	.	TGTGCCAGCAGCTTGGGAGGAGGCGGAAACTACAATGAGCAGTTCTTC	CASSLGGGGNYNEQFF
TRBJ1-2	TRBV19	.	.	TGTGCCAGTAGAAAAGGGTTCTCAGGGGCTAACTATGGCTACACCTTC	CASRKGFSGANYGYTF
TRBJ2-7	TRBV10-3	.	TRBD1	TGTGCCATCCTGGGGGACAGGGCCACACCCTACGAGCAGTACTTC	CAILGDRATPYEQYF
TRBJ1-2	TRBV5-4	few	.	TGTGCCAGCAGCTTGGCCTTCGGGGGACAAGGGGTTAACTATGGCTACACCTTC	CASSLAFGGQGVNYGYTF
TRBJ1-2	TRBV9	.	.	TGTGCCAGCAGCCAACGGACGGGGGAGGGCTACACCTTC	CASSQRTGEGYTF
TRBJ2-1	TRBV7-2	.	TRBD2	TGTGCCAGCGAGACTAGCGGCGACAATGAGCAGTTCTTC	CASETSGDNEQFF
TRBJ2-1	TRBV5-1	.	TRBD2	TGCGCCAGCAGCTTGGGGGGGACTACCTACAATGAGCAGTTCTTC	CASSLGGTTYNEQFF
TRBJ1-1	TRBV25-1	few	.	TGTGCCAGCAGTGAATCATGGAACACTGAAGCTTTCTTT	CASSESWNTEAFF
TRBJ1-4	TRBV7-8	.	.	TGTGCCAGCAGCTTAGTCATGACAACTACTAATGAAAAACTGTTTTTT	CASSLVMTTTNEKLFF
TRBJ2-1	TRBV3-1/TRBV3-2	.	.	TGTGCCAGCAGCCGAAGGGGGAGTTACAATGAGCAGTTCTTC	CASSRRGSYNEQFF
TRBJ1-4	TRBV6-1	few	TRBD1	TGTGCCAGCAGTGAAGGACAAGGAGGGGGCGGTGAAAAACTGTTTTTT	CASSEGQGGGGEKLFF
TRBJ2-3	TRBV9	.	.	TGTGCCAGCAGCGGGTCCCGGGCCCCCCGGCTAGCCCTTAGCACAGATACGCAGTATTTT	CASSGSRAPRLALSTDTQYF
TRBJ2-1	TRBV30	.	TRBD2	TGTGCCTGGAGTGTAGCTGGCGGGGGGCTCTACAATGAGCAGTTCTTC	CAWSVAGGGLYNEQFF
TRBJ1-1	TRBV28	.	.	TGTGCCAGCAGTGGGGAATCTGAAGCTTTCTTT	CASSGESEAFF
TRBJ2-1	TRBV6-5	.	.	TGTGCCAGCAGGGGACAAAACTACAATGAGCAGTTCTTC	CASRGQNYNEQFF
TRBJ1-1	TRBV2	.	.	TGTGCCAGCACCCGGGGGGGGCCGAACACTGAAGCTTTCTTT	CASTRGGPNTEAFF
TRBJ1-2	TRBV4-2	.	.	TGTGCCAGCAGCCAAGTTGGGGGCTACACCTTC	CASSQVGGYTF
TRBJ1-1	TRBV7-8	.	.	TGTGCCAGCAGCCCGGAGATGACTGAAGCTTTCTTT	CASSPEMTEAFF
TRBJ2-7	TRBV29-1	.	.	TGCAGCGTTGAAGTTCAGGACAGTCCTTCCTACGAGCAGTACTTC	CSVEVQDSPSYEQYF
TRBJ2-5	TRBV7-9	.	TRBD1	TGTGCCAGCAGTTTACCTCCGGGACAGCGGAGAGAGACCCAGTACTTC	CASSLPPGQRRETQYF
TRBJ1-5	TRBV21-1	few	.	TGTGCCAGCAGCAAAGGTAGGGGGGACAATCAGCCCCAGCATTTT	CASSKGRGDNQPQHF
TRBJ1-2	TRBV30	.	TRBD1	TGTGCCTGGAGTGTACGGGGGACAGGCGGGTATGGCTACACCTTC	CAWSVRGTGGYGYTF
TRBJ1-4	TRBV30	.	.	TGTGCCTGGAGAAAAGGACGTTCAACTAATGAAAAACTGTTTTTT	CAWRKGRSTNEKLFF
TRBJ2-2	TRBV9	.	.	TGTGCCAGCAGCGTGTACAGTAGGACCGCGAACACCGGGGAGCTGTTTTTT	CASSVYSRTANTGELFF
TRBJ2-2	TRBV12-3/TRBV12-4	.	.	TGTGCCAGCAGTTTATACGAAGCCGGGGAGCTGTTTTTT	CASSLYEAGELFF
TRBJ2-3	TRBV7-9	once	.	TGTGCCAGCAGCTTAGTTAGTACAGATACGCAGTATTTT	CASSLVSTDTQYF
TRBJ1-5	TRBV2	.	TRBD1	TGTGCCAGCAGCTACGGGACAGGCAATCAGCCCCAGCATTTT	CASSYGTGNQPQHF
TRBJ2-1	TRBV11-2	.	TRBD1	TGTGCCAGCAGCTCTGGACAGGGCCAGGAGTTCTTC	CASSSGQGQEFF
TRBJ2-5	TRBV5-1	.	TRBD2	TGCGCCAGCAGAACCGGGACTAGCGGGAGCGGAGAGACCCAGTACTTC	CASRTGTSGSGETQYF
TRBJ1-2	TRBV29-1	.	.	TGCAGCGTTGATTTTGGGTCAGCTAACTATGGCTACACCTTC	CSVDFGSANYGYTF
TRBJ2-3	TRBV2	.	.	TGTGCCAGCCGGGCCCTAGCACTAACTAGCACAGATACGCAGTATTTT	CASRALALTSTDTQYF
TRBJ2-7	TRBV12-5	.	.	TGTGCTAGTGGCTTAGCCTTTTCCTCCTACGAGCAGTACTTC	CASGLAFSSYEQYF
TRBJ2-1	TRBV3-1/TRBV3-2	.	.	TGTGCCAGCAGCCAAGCCGGGACGGGGTCCTACAATGAGCAGTTCTTC	CASSQAGTGSYNEQFF
TRBJ1-2	TRBV3-1/TRBV3-2	.	TRBD1	TGTGCCAGCAGCCAAGGGGACAGGGGCGGCTATGGCTACACCTTC	CASSQGDRGGYGYTF
TRBJ1-2	TRBV2	.	.	TGTGCCAGCAGTGAGTCCAGGATCTATGGCTACACCTTC	CASSESRIYGYTF
TRBJ2-5	TRBV12-3/TRBV12-4	.	.	TGTGCCAGCAGTTCTTCCGGGTCGGAGACCCAGTACTTC	CASSSSGSETQYF
TRBJ1-2	TRBV19	.	TRBD1	TGTGCCAGTACCCGGGACAGCAACTATGGCTACACCTTC	CASTRDSNYGYTF
TRBJ1-6	TRBV6-5	.	.	TGTGCCAGCAGTACCTCAAGAAATTCACCCCTCCACTTT	CASSTSRNSPLHF
TRBJ1-3	TRBV6-5	.	.	TGTGCCAGCAGCCGGGGAAACACCATATATTTT	CASSRGNTIYF
TRBJ1-5	TRBV19	.	.	TGTGCCAGTAGCCAACAGGAACATCAGCCCCAGCATTTT	CASSQQEHQPQHF
TRBJ2-5	TRBV5-6	.	.	TGTGCCAGCAGCCAAGACCCACGGTACCAAGAGACCCAGTACTTC	CASSQDPRYQETQYF
TRBJ1-5	TRBV19	.	TRBD1	TGTGCCAGTAGTCAGGGGGACCAGCCCCAGCATTTT	CASSQGDQPQHF
TRBJ2-7	TRBV6-1	.	TRBD2	TGTGCCAGCAGTGAGGCTAGCGGGAACTCCTACGAGCAGTACTTC	CASSEASGNSYEQYF
TRBJ2-6	TRBV5-5	.	.	TGTGCCAGCAGCCTTAGGGTCCTGGTCTCTGGGGCCAACGTCCTGACTTTC	CASSLRVLVSGANVLTF
TRBJ2-2	TRBV15	.	TRBD2	TGTGCCACCAGCAGGACGACTAGCGGGGAGTGGTGGGAGCTGTTTTTT	CATSRTTSGEWWELFF
TRBJ2-1	TRBV7-8	.	.	TGTGCCAGCAGTCCCCTCTACAATGAGCAGTTCTTC	CASSPLYNEQFF
TRBJ2-1	TRBV6-4	.	TRBD2	TGTGCCAGCAGCAGGGACATAGCGGGAGCCCCTGAGCAGTTCTTC	CASSRDIAGAPEQFF
TRBJ1-6	TRBV5-6	.	TRBD1	TGTGCCAGCAGCTTGGTAAAGGGGGCTTCACCATATAATTCACCCCTCCACTTT	CASSLVKGASPYNSPLHF
TRBJ2-3	TRBV6-5	.	TRBD1	TGTGCCACCGGGACAGCAATAACAGATACGCAGTATTTT	CATGTAITDTQYF
TRBJ1-1	TRBV28	.	TRBD1	TGTGCCAGTAACCGGGGGGACAGGGAGCGAACTGAAGCTTTCTTT	CASNRGDRERTEAFF
TRBJ2-1	TRBV9	.	.	TGTGCCAGCAGCGTTTCAGGGGTGGGTATGAGGAATGAGCAGTTCTTC	CASSVSGVGMRNEQFF
TRBJ2-2	TRBV24-1	.	.	TGTGCCACCAGTGTAGACCCAGGGTACGGGGAGCTGTTTTTT	CATSVDPGYGELFF
TRBJ2-1	TRBV5-1	.	TRBD2	TGCGCCAGCAGCCAACCCCTAGCGGGAGATCCCCTTCAATTCTTC	CASSQPLAGDPLQFF
TRBJ1-2	TRBV29-1	.	TRBD1	TGCAGCGTTACCGGACAGGGGGAAAGGTATGGCTACACCTTC	CSVTGQGERYGYTF
TRBJ2-7	TRBV5-1	.	.	TGCGCCAGCAGCTTGGAATATTCAGGCTACGAGCAGTACTTC	CASSLEYSGYEQYF
TRBJ1-2	TRBV18	.	.	TGTGCCAGCTCTTACAGGGATGGTGGCTACACCTTC	CASSYRDGGYTF
TRBJ2-2	TRBV5-6	.	.	TGTGCCAGCAGCTTGGGACAGGAGGGGTGGACCGGGGAGCTGTTTTTT	CASSLGQEGWTGELFF